Sequencing of this TCR beta chain was carried out in a study of shared clonotypes between healthy human individuals. Study-level background: Donors had three CD4 naive, three CD4 memory, two CD8 naive and one CD8 memory plate apiece.

Method: immunoSEQ multiplex PCR; TCRdb's copy keeps in-frame clones and lacks some. The sample holds approximately 100,000 clones, around 68% seen once. This clonotype was sampled from a woman aged 30 to 39 in good health. The sequencing input was memory CD8+ T cells sorted from blood. The subset was: CD45RO+ cells pooled with CCR7-negative TemRA cells.

The CDR3: CASSISDEQFF. The CDR3 region has the DNA TGTGCCAGTAGTATAAGCGATGAGCAGTTCTTC. This rearrangement joins TRBV19 to TRBJ2-1; no reliable D call. CDR3 size: 11 residues. Germline CDR1 LNHDA, CDR2 SQIVND (reference sequence). Trimming shortened V by 2 bases and J by 8 bases, and 4 bases separated the two germline ends.